These T cell receptor beta chains were read from a single sample in a study of blood T cell repertoires in COVID-19. Using immunoSEQ multiplex PCR, the repertoire was profiled, and TCRdb retains in-frame clones only, with some absent. The repertoire consists of approximately 240,000 clones, with over 75% occurring once and the leading ten covering around 2%. Sequencing was performed on peripheral blood. These receptors were collected from a woman aged 40 to 55 who had recovered from COVID-19. The CDR3 runs from the conserved cysteine through the conserved F or W. Fields, in order: clone size, J gene, D gene, V gene, CDR3 protein, CDR3 DNA. The D gene is left open where the match is weak. The size entry is marked missing in some rows and otherwise reads once, few, many or a size class.

clone_size: -; j_call: TRBJ2-5; d_call: TRBD2; v_call: TRBV7-2; cdr3_aa: CASSLSGTSGSSFQETQYF; cdr3_nt: TGTGCCAGCAGCTTAAGTGGGACTAGCGGGAGCAGCTTCCAAGAGACCCAGTACTTC
clone_size: -; j_call: TRBJ2-7; d_call: -; v_call: TRBV12-3/TRBV12-4; cdr3_aa: CASTDEEFYEQYF; cdr3_nt: TGTGCCAGCACCGACGAGGAGTTCTACGAGCAGTACTTC
clone_size: -; j_call: TRBJ1-1; d_call: -; v_call: TRBV6-6; cdr3_aa: CASSPLLAGALNTEAFF; cdr3_nt: TGTGCCAGCAGTCCCCTTTTGGCAGGGGCTTTGAACACTGAAGCTTTCTTT
clone_size: -; j_call: TRBJ2-7; d_call: TRBD2; v_call: TRBV27; cdr3_aa: CASRLAGAYEQYF; cdr3_nt: TGTGCCAGCAGACTAGCGGGAGCCTACGAGCAGTACTTC
clone_size: once; j_call: TRBJ2-1; d_call: TRBD2; v_call: TRBV5-4; cdr3_aa: CASSLAPSGGYNEQFF; cdr3_nt: TGTGCCAGCAGCTTGGCCCCTAGCGGGGGGTACAATGAGCAGTTCTTC
clone_size: few; j_call: TRBJ2-7; d_call: TRBD1; v_call: TRBV5-1; cdr3_aa: CASSLALGQGGSEQYF; cdr3_nt: TGCGCCAGCAGCTTGGCCCTGGGACAGGGGGGCAGCGAGCAGTACTTC
clone_size: -; j_call: TRBJ1-2; d_call: -; v_call: TRBV28; cdr3_aa: CASQGNYGYTF; cdr3_nt: TGTGCCAGTCAGGGGAACTATGGCTACACCTTC
clone_size: -; j_call: TRBJ2-7; d_call: TRBD1; v_call: TRBV7-2; cdr3_aa: CASSSRRQGWGEQYF; cdr3_nt: TGTGCCAGCAGCTCACGACGACAGGGTTGGGGCGAGCAGTACTTC
clone_size: -; j_call: TRBJ1-4; d_call: TRBD1; v_call: TRBV4-1; cdr3_aa: CASSQDPGGARVENEKLFF; cdr3_nt: TGCGCCAGCAGCCAAGACCCAGGGGGCGCCCGGGTAGAGAATGAAAAACTGTTTTTT
clone_size: -; j_call: TRBJ2-5; d_call: TRBD2; v_call: TRBV2; cdr3_aa: CASSRAGLAGETQYF; cdr3_nt: TGTGCCAGCAGCCGGGCGGGACTAGCGGGAGAGACCCAGTACTTC
clone_size: -; j_call: TRBJ2-1; d_call: TRBD2; v_call: TRBV6-2/TRBV6-3; cdr3_aa: CASSYEGLAGGEQFF; cdr3_nt: TGTGCCAGCAGTTATGAGGGACTAGCGGGAGGTGAGCAGTTCTTC
clone_size: once; j_call: TRBJ1-2; d_call: TRBD1; v_call: TRBV10-3; cdr3_aa: CAIRLSGGANYGYTF; cdr3_nt: TGTGCCATCAGACTATCAGGGGGCGCAAACTATGGCTACACCTTC
clone_size: -; j_call: TRBJ1-1; d_call: TRBD1; v_call: TRBV9; cdr3_aa: CASSEGQGQRTEAFF; cdr3_nt: TGTGCCAGCAGCGAGGGACAGGGGCAGAGGACTGAAGCTTTCTTT
clone_size: -; j_call: TRBJ2-7; d_call: TRBD1; v_call: TRBV2; cdr3_aa: CASSEALDRAVYEQYF; cdr3_nt: TGTGCCAGCAGTGAAGCGCTCGACAGGGCGGTTTACGAGCAGTACTTC
clone_size: -; j_call: TRBJ2-6; d_call: -; v_call: TRBV5-1; cdr3_aa: CASSLTPGANVLTF; cdr3_nt: TGCGCCAGCAGCCTAACTCCCGGGGCCAACGTCCTGACTTTC
clone_size: once; j_call: TRBJ1-2; d_call: -; v_call: TRBV2; cdr3_aa: CASSSGSGSGSYTF; cdr3_nt: TGTGCCAGCAGTTCCGGGTCGGGATCGGGGAGCTACACCTTC
clone_size: -; j_call: TRBJ2-5; d_call: TRBD1; v_call: TRBV7-2; cdr3_aa: CASSTRDRGIGTQYF; cdr3_nt: TGTGCCAGCAGCACCCGGGACAGGGGGATAGGGACCCAGTACTTC
clone_size: few; j_call: TRBJ1-5; d_call: -; v_call: TRBV10-3; cdr3_aa: CAISPEGGSNQPQHF; cdr3_nt: TGTGCCATCAGCCCCGAGGGGGGGAGCAATCAGCCCCAGCATTTT
clone_size: -; j_call: TRBJ2-1; d_call: -; v_call: TRBV11-3; cdr3_aa: CASRRQGLREQFF; cdr3_nt: TGTGCCAGCAGACGCCAGGGGCTACGTGAGCAGTTCTTC
clone_size: -; j_call: TRBJ2-7; d_call: -; v_call: TRBV7-2; cdr3_aa: CASSAFGAAGEQYF; cdr3_nt: TGTGCCAGCAGCGCCTTTGGGGCCGCGGGAGAGCAGTACTTC
clone_size: -; j_call: TRBJ2-1; d_call: -; v_call: TRBV7-2; cdr3_aa: CASRIYLDNEQFF; cdr3_nt: TGTGCCAGCAGAATCTATCTGGACAATGAGCAGTTCTTC
clone_size: -; j_call: TRBJ1-1; d_call: -; v_call: TRBV27; cdr3_aa: CASSPRQYNTEAFF; cdr3_nt: TGTGCCAGCAGTCCCCGTCAGTACAACACTGAAGCTTTCTTT
clone_size: -; j_call: TRBJ2-2; d_call: -; v_call: TRBV9; cdr3_aa: CASSARVNTGELFF; cdr3_nt: TGTGCCAGCAGCGCCAGGGTGAACACCGGGGAGCTGTTTTTT